Below are 16 T cell receptor beta chains sequenced from a single sample in a study of chemoradiotherapy in HPV16-positive cancers. TCRdb keeps only in-frame clones here, not all; method: immunoSEQ multiplex PCR. The data show 8,300 or so clones, approximately 70% seen once. The input for sequencing was tumor tissue, taken from a patient who underwent chemoradiotherapy. Every receptor here comes from a human donor with HPV-associated anogenital cancer.

The genes are TRBV6-1 and TRBJ2-6, with 8 bases lining up with TRBD2. V gave up 4 bases and J gave up 14 bases; unmatched junction bases: 7. The CDR3 has 13 residues. The germline V gene encodes CDR1 MNHNS and CDR2 SASEGT. CDR3 amino acids: CASSGPLAGFLTF. CDR3 sequence (DNA): TGTGCCAGCAGTGGACCTTTAGCGGGGTTCCTGACTTTC.

This clone was seen a single time. This chain connects TRBV7-9 to TRBJ2-3; D remains ambiguous. V was cut by 3 bases and J by 6 bases, with 13 bases left in between. Germline V CDR1 and CDR2: SEHNR, FQNEAQ (reference sequence). This CDR3 comprises 14 residues. DNA for the CDR3: TGTGCCAGCAGCTTGCTAGACGCTCGTGATACGCAGTATTTT. It codes for CASSLLDARDTQYF.

The gene calls are TRBV5-5 and TRBJ1-2, with D possibly TRBD1 on 6 matching bases. Germline CDR1 and CDR2: SGHKS and YYEKEE (reference sequence). Trimming left V 3 bases short and J 10 bases short, with 10 bases between. CDR3 length: 11 residues. The CDR3 sequence: CASSSTGFYTF. For the CDR3, the DNA is TGTGCCAGCAGCTCTACAGGGTTCTACACCTTC.

This clone showed up just a few times. The gene calls are TRBV5-1 and TRBJ1-4; possible D gene TRBD1, 6 bases. This CDR3 has 15 residues. V dropped 0 bases and J dropped 7 bases, with 13 bases sitting between them. Germline lookup yields CDR1 SGHRS and CDR2 YFSETQ. CDR3 DNA sequence: TGCGCCAGCAGCTTGGCGGGGGGCGCAGGTGAAAAACTGTTTTTT. Translating it yields CASSLAGGAGEKLFF.

The chain couples TRBV5-4 to TRBJ1-1; D gene ambiguous. Germline V gene data show CDR1 as SGHNT and CDR2 as YYREEE (reference sequence). The CDR3 length is 11 residues. Deletions cut 0 bases from V and 5 bases from J, with 2 bases between. CDR3 amino acids: CASSLDTEAFF. The CDR3 DNA reads TGTGCCAGCAGCTTGGATACTGAAGCTTTCTTT.

The chain couples TRBV19 to TRBJ2-1; D call uncertain. The CDR3 extends over 14 amino acids. The V gene lost 5 bases and the J gene lost 5 bases, with 13 bases spanning the gap. Germline CDR1 reads LNHDA; CDR2 reads SQIVND (reference sequence). CDR3 DNA: TGTGCCAGTAGTTTTAGTGTCGGCAACAATGAGCAGTTCTTC. This translates into CASSFSVGNNEQFF.

The chain recombines TRBV6-5 with TRBJ2-6; D unresolved. This CDR3 has 16 residues. V dropped 0 bases and J dropped 0 bases, with 6 bases sitting between them. Germline CDR1 MNHEY, CDR2 SVGAGI. The CDR3 spells CASSYSIGSGANVLTF. The CDR3 DNA reads as TGTGCCAGCAGTTACTCGATTGGCTCTGGGGCCAACGTCCTGACTTTC.

This chain connects TRBV4-1 to TRBJ1-2; 7 bases are a match to TRBD1. The CDR3 runs 17 residues. Germline V gene sequence: CDR1 MGHRA, CDR2 YSYEKL. Losses at the gene ends were 3 bases for V and 2 bases for J; bases not matched to a gene: 12. CDR3 in DNA: TGCGCCAGCAGCCACCCCCCCGGACAGGTTTCAAACTATGGCTACACCTTC. Protein: CASSHPPGQVSNYGYTF.

The chain has TRBV7-9 and TRBJ2-3; D might be TRBD2 (5 bases). This CDR3 is 13 amino acids long. V lost 7 bases and J 3 bases, leaving 11 bases between the germline ends. Germline lookup yields CDR1 SEHNR and CDR2 FQNEAQ (reference sequence). The CDR3 loop reads CASTPTGTDTQYF. The CDR3 DNA reads TGTGCCAGCACGCCTACGGGAACAGATACGCAGTATTTT.

This sequence joins TRBV28 and TRBJ1-6; TRBD1 is a possible D gene (5 bases). This CDR3 spans 16 amino acids. Trimming took off 8 bases at V and 5 bases at J, with 19 bases between the two ends. The germline CDR1 and CDR2 sequences are MDHEN and SYDVKM. DNA of the CDR3: TGTGCCAGCGCCGCCATGGGGCAGGGACATAATTCACCCCTCCACTTT. As protein: CASAAMGQGHNSPLHF.

The chain couples TRBV6-4 to TRBJ2-2, with TRBD2 identical over 7 bases. Per germline, CDR1 MRHNA and CDR2 SNTAGT. V gave up 5 bases and J gave up 4 bases; unmatched junction bases: 7. This CDR3 has 15 residues. The CDR3 DNA reads TGTGCCAGCAGTCCAATAGCGGGTCTCACCGGGGAGCTGTTTTTT. Translated, it gives CASSPIAGLTGELFF.

The rearrangement links TRBV2 to TRBJ1-5, with 8 bases fitting TRBD1. The CDR3 has 15 amino acids. The ends lost 4 bases at V and 6 bases at J; junction bases unmatched: 8. The germline CDR1 and CDR2 sequences are SNHLY and FYNNEI. For the CDR3, the DNA is TGTGCCAGCAGTGCGGGTCAGGGGGCAGGTCAGCCCCAGCATTTT. The encoded protein is CASSAGQGAGQPQHF.

V and J are TRBV6-1 and TRBJ1-1; TRBD1 is a possible D gene (6 bases). The germline CDR1 and CDR2 sequences are MNHNS and SASEGT. The CDR3 contains 11 residues. With 2 bases removed from V and 12 bases from J, the gap between germline ends came to 10 bases. The DNA of the CDR3 is TGTGCCAGCAGTGAATTCGGGGGGCCTTTCTTT. Translated, it gives CASSEFGGPFF.

The rearrangement uses TRBV5-1 and TRBJ2-5; TRBD1 matches 11 bases. CDR1 is SGHRS and CDR2 is YFSETQ in the germline V gene. V was clipped by 3 bases and J by 0 bases; unmatched bases: 1. The CDR3 is 15 residues long. CDR3 protein: CASSSGQGDQETQYF. CDR3 nucleotides: TGCGCCAGCAGCTCGGGACAGGGGGACCAAGAGACCCAGTACTTC.

The rearrangement joins TRBV7-2 to TRBJ1-1, with a tentative D call TRBD1 (5 bases). This CDR3 comprises 14 residues. V was shortened by 5 bases and J by 4 bases, with 14 bases between the two germline ends. The germline gives CDR1 SGHTA, CDR2 FQGNSA. CDR3: CASSDRGGATEAFF. For the CDR3, the DNA is TGTGCCAGCAGCGACCGTGGGGGAGCCACTGAAGCTTTCTTT.

This sequence joins TRBV18 and TRBJ1-2; TRBD1 is a possible D gene (5 bases). The CDR3 covers 12 residues. V was clipped by 3 bases and J by 8 bases, with 10 bases between them. Per germline, CDR1 KGHSH and CDR2 LQKENI. CDR3 sequence reads: CASSPGGDGYTF. The CDR3 nucleotides read TGTGCCAGCTCACCGGGGGGGGACGGCTACACCTTC.